These 16 T cell receptor beta chains came from one sample sequenced in a study of long-term antiretroviral therapy in people with HIV. Runs used v3.0 of the immunoSEQ assay and were done at survey level. Using immunoSEQ multiplex PCR, the repertoire was profiled, and TCRdb retains in-frame clones only, with some absent. This table has 28,000 or so clones, 70% to 90% appearing once. Specimen: unsorted PBMCs, collected 0.8 years before starting antiretroviral therapy. The receptors shown here come from a man between 18 and 35 years old with HIV.

The chain uses TRBV28 and TRBJ1-1, with a weak D call TRBD1 (5 bases). Germline V CDR1 and CDR2: MDHEN, SYDVKM. This CDR3 spans 14 amino acids. Trimming removed 5 bases from V and 5 bases from J, with 15 bases in between. The CDR3: CASSPGGSTTEAFF. Here the CDR3 DNA reads TGTGCCAGCAGTCCGGGGGGGTCGACGACTGAAGCTTTCTTT.

CDR3 loop: CASRPTGVYGYTF. CDR3 in DNA: TGTGCCAGCAGACCTACAGGGGTCTATGGCTACACCTTC. V is TRBV7-2 and J is TRBJ1-2, with 7 positions matching TRBD1. The CDR3 totals 13 residues. Germline assignment: CDR1 SGHTA and CDR2 FQGNSA. V was clipped by 6 bases and J by 4 bases; unmatched bases: 5.

The rearrangement joins TRBV10-3 to TRBJ2-3; no clear D. The V and J ends lost 7 bases and 3 bases respectively, with 14 bases between them. Germline-derived CDR1 and CDR2 are ENHRY and SYGVKD. The CDR3 totals 14 residues. This chain's CDR3 is CAITPRVATDTQYF. The CDR3 DNA reads as TGTGCCATCACCCCTAGAGTGGCAACAGATACGCAGTATTTT.

This chain's CDR3 is CAISESGGRDQIQPQHF. DNA of the CDR3: TGTGCCATCAGTGAGTCCGGGGGTAGGGACCAAATTCAGCCCCAGCATTTT. The rearrangement joins TRBV10-3 to TRBJ1-5; possible D gene TRBD1, 5 bases. The CDR3 sequence is 17 residues long. V was clipped by 0 bases and J by 6 bases, with 18 bases between them. Germline V gene data show CDR1 as ENHRY and CDR2 as SYGVKD.

J is TRBJ2-7 and V is TRBV28; weak D call: TRBD2 (7 bases). The V gene lost 5 bases and the J gene lost 6 bases, with 17 bases spanning the gap. This CDR3 contains 14 residues. Germline CDR1 and CDR2: MDHEN and SYDVKM. In nucleotides, the CDR3 is TGTGCCAGCAGTGCCCGGGGGGCGTTTGGCGAGCAGTACTTC. Translated: CASSARGAFGEQYF.

The chain carries TRBV7-6 and TRBJ2-2, with 9 bases fitting TRBD2. The CDR3 spans 17 residues. Unmatched junction bases numbered 5, after V lost 2 bases and J lost 1 base. Germline CDR1 SGHVS, CDR2 FNYEAQ. The CDR3 nucleotides read TGTGCCAGCAGCTTAAGTAGCGGGGGAATGAACACCGGGGAGCTGTTTTTT. Translating gives CASSLSSGGMNTGELFF.

V is TRBV21-1 and J is TRBJ1-5. TRBV21-1 is labeled a pseudogene. This CDR3 is built from 20 residues. CDR3 DNA sequence: TGTGCCAGCAGCAAAGTCAGGTGTGGCACTTCTGGGATTAGCAATCAGCCCCAGCATTTT. Translated: CASSKVRCGTSGISNQPQHF.

The gene calls are TRBV18 and TRBJ2-7, with no clear D. Trimming removed 4 bases at V and 3 bases at J, with 13 bases between. The germline gives CDR1 KGHSH, CDR2 LQKENI. The CDR3 has 14 residues. CDR3 loop: CASSRWNNFYEQYF. The CDR3 region has the DNA TGTGCCAGCTCACGTTGGAACAACTTCTACGAGCAGTACTTC.

V is TRBV7-9 and J is TRBJ2-7; D gene unclear. Trimming removed 2 bases at V and 7 bases at J, with 9 bases between. The CDR3 sequence is 12 residues long. Germline CDR1 and CDR2: SEHNR and FQNEAQ (reference sequence). CDR3 bases: TGTGCCAGCAGCTTAAATTGGGCAGAGCAGTACTTC. Translating gives CASSLNWAEQYF.

CDR3 coding DNA: TGTGCCAGCAGCTTGGACTGGGGGCGGAACTATGGCTACACCTTC. Residues: CASSLDWGRNYGYTF. This rearrangement joins TRBV7-2 to TRBJ1-2; the D gene is possibly TRBD1 (6 bases). Trimming took 3 bases from V and 2 from J, leaving 13 bases between them. The length of the CDR3 is 15 residues. Germline V gene sequence: CDR1 SGHTA, CDR2 FQGNSA.

The V and J genes are TRBV7-2 and TRBJ2-2; the D is unclear. Germline V gene data show CDR1 as SGHTA and CDR2 as FQGNSA. The CDR3 consists of 14 residues. V gave up 3 bases and J gave up 2 bases, with 7 bases separating them. For the CDR3, the DNA is TGTGCCAGCAGCTTGGGTTCTAACACCGGGGAGCTGTTTTTT. Its protein is CASSLGSNTGELFF.

Here the CDR3 DNA reads TGCGCCAGCAGCCAAGATTGGGGGGAGAACACCGGGGAGCTGTTTTTT. This encodes CASSQDWGENTGELFF. The V call is TRBV4-3, the J call TRBJ2-2, with TRBD2 as a possible D gene (6 bases). Germline V gene sequence: CDR1 LGHNA, CDR2 YSLEER. V lost 0 bases, J lost 1 base, and 9 bases lay in between. This CDR3 spans 16 amino acids.

The rearrangement links TRBV27 to TRBJ1-5; 11 bases fit TRBD1. Germline V CDR1 and CDR2: MNHEY, SMNVEV (reference sequence). The V gene end was trimmed by 2 bases and the J gene end by 6 bases; junction bases not matched to a gene: 3. CDR3 length equals 15 residues. CDR3 DNA sequence: TGTGCCAGCAGTTTAGGACAGGGGGCTGGTCAGCCCCAGCATTTT. It yields the protein CASSLGQGAGQPQHF.

The rearrangement joins TRBV9 to TRBJ2-5; maybe TRBD2 (5 bases). The CDR3 sequence is 14 residues long. CDR1 is SGDLS, CDR2 YYNGEE, per germline. V lost 1 base to trimming and J lost 1 base, with 8 bases between them. The CDR3, as DNA: TGTGCCAGCAGCGTACTGGACTCCCAAGAGACCCAGTACTTC. Translated, it gives CASSVLDSQETQYF.

The chain has TRBV5-6 and TRBJ1-2, with 9 bases aligning to TRBD1. CDR1 and CDR2 (germline): SGHDT, YYEEEE. J gave up 1 base and V 4 bases, and 8 bases lay outside the gene matches. The CDR3 spans 16 residues. The CDR3, as DNA: TGTGCCAGCAGCCAAACAGGGGGCCTTTTTAACTATGGCTACACCTTC. It specifies CASSQTGGLFNYGYTF.

The V call is TRBV2, the J call TRBJ1-3, with D possibly matching TRBD1 (6 bases). Germline V CDR1 and CDR2: SNHLY, FYNNEI. The V end lost 6 bases, the J end lost 1 base, and 7 bases lay between the germline ends. This CDR3 region has 13 residues. The chain's CDR3 is CASRQGSGNTIYF. Here the CDR3 DNA reads TGTGCCAGCAGGCAGGGGTCTGGAAACACCATATATTTT.